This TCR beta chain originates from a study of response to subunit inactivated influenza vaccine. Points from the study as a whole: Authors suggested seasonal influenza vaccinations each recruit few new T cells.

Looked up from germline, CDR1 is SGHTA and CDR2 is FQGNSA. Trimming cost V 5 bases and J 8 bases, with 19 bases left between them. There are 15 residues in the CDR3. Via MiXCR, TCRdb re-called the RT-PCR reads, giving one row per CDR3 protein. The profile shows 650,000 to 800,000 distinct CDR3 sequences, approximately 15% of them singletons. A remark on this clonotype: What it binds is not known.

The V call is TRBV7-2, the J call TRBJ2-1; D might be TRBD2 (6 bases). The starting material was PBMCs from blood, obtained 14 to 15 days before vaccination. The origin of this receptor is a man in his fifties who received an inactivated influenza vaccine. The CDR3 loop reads CASSPQGRWGDEQFF. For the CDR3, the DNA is TGTGCCAGCAGCCCCCAAGGGAGGTGGGGGGATGAGCAGTTCTTC.